Sequencing of this T cell receptor beta chain was carried out in a study of blood T cells in healthy people across ages. Study overall: There was about one barcoded beta molecule captured by template switching per two T cells. General study points: Long-lived and aged donors differed, with more naive CD4+ cells and higher diversity in the long-lived.

CDR3 length equals 13 residues. Trimming removed 3 bases at V and 4 bases at J, with 12 bases between. Germline-derived CDR1 and CDR2 are SQVTM and ANQGSEA. This clonotype came up a few times. Its antigen is not identified. Isolated per sample were at least 7 million PBMCs. The second PCR ran roughly 6 to 12 cycles with a sample-barcoded 5' primer and J-beta primers. Tagging of each cDNA molecule was performed by a template-switch adaptor with 12 random nucleotides. Each CDR3 protein gets one entry after TCRdb re-called the 5' RACE reads with MiXCR. Seen here are approximately 1.5 million distinct CDR3 sequences, approximately 32% observed once, and the top ten hold around 11%.

What was sequenced was blood. The TCR was taken from a woman aged 25 to 45 in good health. The chain recombines TRBV29-1 with TRBJ1-2, with D perhaps matching TRBD1 (6 bases). CDR3 sequence: CSVDSDRTYGYTF. Written as DNA, the CDR3 is TGCAGCGTTGATTCCGACAGGACCTATGGCTACACCTTC.